This T cell receptor (beta chain) was observed in a study of blood T cell repertoires in COVID-19. In the study overall: The cDNA or gDNA used as material had been derived from T cells, B-cell-depleted T cells, or PBMCs.

Sequencing was performed with immunoSEQ multiplex PCR; in TCRdb, only in-frame clones are kept and a portion is missing. The sample includes 200,000 to 250,000 clones, around 80% seen only once; the top ten take approximately 1.8%. Per the germline V gene, CDR1 is GTSNPN and CDR2 is SVGIG (reference sequence). V was trimmed by 5 bases and J by 3 bases, leaving 13 bases between them. CDR3 length: 13 amino acids. Before being deemed recovered, Cohort 3 donors had two negative PCRs, clearance, or symptom resolution. This receptor was taken from a man aged 60-69 years who had recovered from COVID-19. The J gene is TRBJ1-1, the V gene TRBV30; D possibly corresponds to TRBD1 (6 bases). The sequenced material came from PBMCs or T cells enriched from blood (not recorded which). CDR3 loop: CAWGRGHYTEAFF. The CDR3 nucleotides read TGTGCCTGGGGAAGGGGACACTACACTGAAGCTTTCTTT.